Detailed here is one TCR beta chain. Its cognate antigen has yet to be identified. No quality values exist for individual bases; no much larger clone is one base distant. The entry originates in a study of T cells in Graves' hyperthyroidism and ophthalmopathy (dated by TCRdb to about 2019). Notes on the research overall: To identify TCR V-J signatures that set the groups apart, the researchers used a discovery cohort of more than 95 patients, made up of about 44 with Graves' ophthalmopathy and about 55 with stable Graves' hyperthyroidism. An independent validation cohort of about 20 hyperthyroidism patients and 17 patients who later progressed to ophthalmopathy tested prospective prediction of ophthalmopathy. The 75 to 100 discovery patients were divided at random into training and test sets in a 7:3 ratio. In addition, the study compared T-cell repertoires in thyroid tissue and in blood from roughly 6 Graves' hyperthyroidism patients. After sampling, hyperthyroidism patients received methimazole starting at 30 mg daily, and ophthalmopathy patients received high-dose intravenous methylprednisolone. The paper reports TCR Vbeta CDR3 sequencing of roughly 140 peripheral blood samples: approximately 41 ophthalmopathy, roughly 74 hyperthyroidism and 17 progressor patients. Results the study describes overall, beyond this receptor: Sample size was not statistically predetermined, and blinding of investigators to group allocation was not performed. A 13 V-J signature model separated ophthalmopathy from stable hyperthyroidism, with nearly 90% sensitivity and 81.08% specificity in cross-validation and 80%/75% in testing. In validation, the model predicted progression to ophthalmopathy with 55% to 71% sensitivity and less than 75% specificity, a median of approximately 6.7 months before onset. Blood samples also contained most of the expanded thyroid clonotypes (frequency above 0.001), which suggests that blood repertoires may reflect thyroid immune responses.

Patients with uncontrolled infections, other autoimmune diseases, pregnancy or lactation were excluded. Diagnoses were based on clinical symptoms, serum thyroxine and TRAb, thyroid ultrasound and orbital computed tomography. Total RNA was extracted with Trizol reagent, and quality was checked on an Agilent 2100 Bioanalyzer. As encoded in the germline V gene, CDR1 is MGHDK while CDR2 is SYGVNS. The CDR3 goes from the cysteine to the phenylalanine over 17 residues. The kept DNA is CDR3 alone, 51 bases in frame from the first base. TCR beta CDR3 regions were amplified from RNA transcripts. A first-round RT-PCR of the TCR CDR3 used the HTBI primer set with the Qiagen OneStep RT-PCR kit. A second multiplex PCR round built the libraries, followed by size selection and purification. The libraries were sequenced on an Illumina HiSeq2000 using paired-end 100 bp reads. As for the authors' bioinformatics: Raw data were processed with SOAPnuke, discarding reads with adapters, uncalled bases, mean Phred below 15, or no exact constant-primer or identifier match. COPE v1.2.5 was used to merge high-quality paired reads, and clonotypes were defined as unique nucleotide sequences. MiTCR v1.1 was used to align the clonotypes against IMGT TRBV, TRBD and TRBJ reference segments. Analysis was restricted to V-J combinations with a frequency above 0.0001, which covered 98% to 99.2% of repertoires. A TCS score was defined as the ratio of F50 (clonal expansion) to E x V (chaos), with BLOSUM62-based TCRdist applied between CDR3 peptides within each V-J. Welch's t-statistics and random forest reduced around 520 V-J features to some 14, which were used in a naive Bayes classifier (R e1071). The similarity between thyroid and blood repertoires was quantified using the Morisita-Horn index. TCRdb itself trimmed the public reads at Q25 with fastp, ran MiXCR and retained productive beta chains. CDR3 protein duplicates are merged, each entry listing the most common genes and DNA. TCRdb assigned the V and J calls; the authors' analysis was not used. The sample includes about 660,000 distinct CDR3 sequences, with nearly 45% observed a single time. Of the sample, more than 7% falls within the top ten clones.

The specimen was peripheral blood or thyroid tissue (not recorded which). The clonotype comes from an adult man with Graves' disease, either hyperthyroidism or ophthalmopathy (not recorded which). In this chain, TRBV25-1 is recombined with TRBJ1-6; perhaps TRBD1 is the D gene, with 6 bases matching. The DNA sequence follows: TGTGCTAGAGATCTAGGGGACACCTTGCTAGGGAATTCACCCCTCCACTTT. The resulting protein is CARDLGDTLLGNSPLHF.